The next 20 T cell receptor beta chains were all read from a single sample in a study of blood T cell repertoires in COVID-19. TCRdb's table, derived via immunoSEQ multiplex PCR, lists solely in-frame clones and lacks some. The data show around 250,000 clones, about 80% seen once. The sample taken for sequencing was PBMCs or T cells enriched from blood (not recorded which). The receptors originated from a man aged 45-65 years who had recovered from COVID-19.

This clone was counted only a few times. This chain joins TRBV3-1 (or the pseudogene TRBV3-2) and TRBJ2-7, with D unclear. The germline V gene encodes CDR1 LGHDT and CDR2 YNNKEL (reference sequence). V shed 0 bases and J shed 4 bases, with 7 bases lying between them. The CDR3 loop spans 13 amino acids. This CDR3 is CASSQESVYEQYF. The CDR3 bases are TGTGCCAGCAGCCAAGAATCAGTGTACGAGCAGTACTTC.

This chain joins TRBV24-1 and TRBJ1-1; TRBD1 is a possible D gene (6 bases). V was pared by 5 bases and J by 1 base, with 19 bases between. The germline CDR1 and CDR2 sequences are KGHDR and SFDVKD. This CDR3 is 17 amino acids long. CDR3 bases: TGTGCCACCAGTGCTCGCGCTACAGGGTTTGGGAACACTGAAGCTTTCTTT. This gives the protein CATSARATGFGNTEAFF.

The chain employs TRBV7-6 and TRBJ2-1; 8 nucleotides agree with TRBD1. Germline V gene data show CDR1 as SGHVS and CDR2 as FNYEAQ. Unmatched junction bases numbered 9, after V lost 4 bases and J lost 7 bases. There are 15 residues in the CDR3. The CDR3 protein is CASSSRTGFENEQFF. In nucleotides, the CDR3 is TGTGCCAGCAGCTCACGGACAGGGTTTGAGAATGAGCAGTTCTTC.

In its sample, this clone was seen many times. The genes are TRBV7-9 and TRBJ1-5; 8 bases are shared with TRBD1. Germline V gene lookup returns CDR1 SEHNR and CDR2 FQNEAQ (reference sequence). This CDR3 is 16 amino acids long. The V and J ends lost 1 base and 5 bases, in that order; junction bases with no gene match: 7. The CDR3 coding sequence is TGTGCCAGCAGCTTAGTTTCCGGGACAGGCCATCAGCCCCAGCATTTT. It codes for CASSLVSGTGHQPQHF.

J is TRBJ1-5 and V is TRBV6-5, with 9 positions matching TRBD1. Germline V CDR1 and CDR2: MNHEY, SVGAGI. The CDR3 is 14 amino acids. Germline trimming cut 6 bases from V and 7 bases from J; bases unmatched to any gene: 7. The CDR3 DNA reads TGTGCCAGCAGACCGGACAGGGGTGGACAGCCCCAGCATTTT. Its protein product is CASRPDRGGQPQHF.

This chain connects TRBV19 to TRBJ2-2; TRBD1 matches at 7 bases. CDR3 size: 15 residues. V dropped 5 bases and J dropped 7; count of bases not matched to a gene: 10. CDR1 is LNHDA, CDR2 SQIVND, per germline (reference sequence). The CDR3 bases are TGTGCCAGTAGTCCACAGACAGGGCAAGTCGGGGAGCTGTTTTTT. Its protein is CASSPQTGQVGELFF.

The chain joins TRBV29-1 to TRBJ1-6, with D unclear. Trimming cost V 8 bases and J 9 bases, with 11 bases left between them. The CDR3 sequence is 11 residues long. Germline CDR1 is SQVTM and CDR2 is ANQGSEA. This CDR3 is CSTRHTSPLHF. CDR3 DNA: TGCAGCACGAGACACACTTCACCCCTCCACTTT.

The chain recombines TRBV3-1 (or the pseudogene TRBV3-2) with TRBJ1-3, with 10 bases fitting TRBD1. V dropped 4 bases and J dropped 4; count of bases not matched to a gene: 4. The CDR3 runs 15 residues. Germline V gene data show CDR1 as LGHDT and CDR2 as YNNKEL (reference sequence). The CDR3 DNA sequence: TGTGCCAGCAGCCGCTGGACAGGGGGAGGAAACACCATATATTTT. Translated, it gives CASSRWTGGGNTIYF.

This chain uses TRBV27 with TRBJ2-1; D is unclear. Germline V lookup: CDR1 MNHEY, CDR2 SMNVEV (reference sequence). The CDR3 has 12 amino acids. Trimming took off 6 bases at V and 9 bases at J, with 12 bases between the two ends. The CDR3 loop reads CASSYRSGEQFF. Written as DNA, the CDR3 is TGTGCCAGCAGCTACCGGTCGGGTGAGCAGTTCTTC.

The V and J genes are TRBV28 and TRBJ2-6; TRBD2 matches at 7 bases. V lost 6 bases, J lost 1 base, and 9 bases stayed unmatched. Germline V lookup: CDR1 MDHEN, CDR2 SYDVKM. The CDR3 consists of 17 residues. CDR3: CASSPAGRRSGANVLTF. CDR3 DNA: TGTGCCAGCAGCCCAGCCGGGAGGCGGTCTGGGGCCAACGTCCTGACTTTC.

This clone was recorded once. The gene calls are TRBV10-1 and TRBJ2-5, with TRBD2 matching over 9 bases. The V gene's germline CDR1 is WNHNN and CDR2 SYGVQD (reference sequence). V shed 0 bases and J 1 base; nucleotides not matched to a gene: 0. The CDR3 consists of 15 residues. The DNA for the CDR3 is TGCGCCAGCAGTGAGTCAGCGGGGGGCCAAGAGACCCAGTACTTC. Its translation: CASSESAGGQETQYF.

This clone came up once. The chain carries TRBV5-1 and TRBJ2-2; no definite D call. Trimming took off 3 bases at V and 2 bases at J, with 5 bases between the two ends. The CDR3 length is 13 residues. Germline CDR1 is SGHRS and CDR2 is YFSETQ. CDR3 amino acids: CASSSTNTGELFF. CDR3 nucleotide sequence: TGCGCCAGCAGCTCAACTAACACCGGGGAGCTGTTTTTT.

Only a few counts were recorded for this clone. This sequence joins TRBV2 and TRBJ1-1; maybe TRBD1 (6 bases). Germline-derived CDR1 and CDR2 are SNHLY and FYNNEI. The CDR3 is 14 amino acids. Trimming stripped 4 bases from V and 6 bases from J, with 15 bases between. The CDR3 coding sequence is TGTGCCAGCAGTGGGACAGCGGTTGTTCCTGAAGCTTTCTTT. It encodes CASSGTAVVPEAFF.

Only a few counts were recorded for this clone. The gene calls are TRBV11-3 and TRBJ2-7, with 8 nucleotides matching TRBD1. CDR1 and CDR2 from the germline V gene are SGHNT and YENEEA. V dropped 7 bases and J dropped 1; count of bases not matched to a gene: 6. The CDR3 consists of 14 residues. The CDR3: CASTPGQGSYEQYF. The CDR3 coding sequence is TGTGCCAGCACCCCAGGACAGGGTTCCTACGAGCAGTACTTC. Combining the CDR3 with reference TRBV11-3 and TRBJ2-7 gives the whole variable domain EAGVVQSPRYKIIEKKQPVAFWCNPISGHNTLYWYLQNLGQGPELLIRYENEEAVDDSQLPKDRFSAERLKGVDSTLKIQPAELGDSAVYLCASTPGQGSYEQYFGPGTRLTVT.

The chain links TRBV4-2 to TRBJ1-4; D gene unclear. Germline V lookup: CDR1 LGHNA, CDR2 YNFKEQ. The CDR3 contains 13 residues. Trimming took off 1 base at V and 6 bases at J, with 6 bases between the two ends. CDR3 nucleotide sequence: TGTGCCAGCAGCCAAGTTCCGGATGAAAAACTGTTTTTT. This sequence encodes CASSQVPDEKLFF.

The chain employs TRBV5-1 and TRBJ2-5; 7 bases fit TRBD1. Trimming removed 4 bases from V and 2 bases from J; junction bases left unmatched: 5. The CDR3 spans 14 residues. Germline-derived CDR1 and CDR2 are SGHRS and YFSETQ. DNA of the CDR3: TGCGCCAGCAGCATACAGGGGATTCAAGAGACCCAGTACTTC. Its protein product is CASSIQGIQETQYF.

The chain joins TRBV11-2 to TRBJ2-1; D remains ambiguous. The CDR3 has 13 amino acids. Trimming pared 5 bases from V and 6 bases from J, leaving 11 bases between. Germline CDR1 is SGHAT and CDR2 is FQNNGV. In DNA form, the CDR3 reads TGTGCCAGCAGCCCTGGGCACTTCAATGAGCAGTTCTTC. It codes for CASSPGHFNEQFF.

The genes are TRBV10-2 and TRBJ1-2; TRBD1 matches 8 bases. The CDR3 loop spans 14 amino acids. V shed 8 bases, J shed 5 bases, and the junction held 10 bases outside the gene matches. From germline, CDR1 is WSHSY and CDR2 SAAADI. The CDR3, as DNA: TGCGCCAGCGGGGGAGGGACAGGCGCTTATGGCTACACCTTC. It translates to CASGGGTGAYGYTF.

This clone was seen repeatedly, ten times or more. This chain connects TRBV10-3 to TRBJ2-7; TRBD2 matches at 9 bases. The CDR3 sequence is 14 residues long. CDR1 and CDR2 from the germline V gene are ENHRY and SYGVKD. The V gene end was trimmed by 6 bases and the J gene end by 0 bases; junction bases not matched to a gene: 3. The DNA of the CDR3 is TGTGCCATCAGGGATAGCGGGGGCTCCTACGAGCAGTACTTC. Translated: CAIRDSGGSYEQYF.

The chain's CDR3 is CASSEWGGHNTGELFF. The DNA of the CDR3 is TGTGCCAGCAGTGAATGGGGGGGGCACAACACCGGGGAGCTGTTTTTT. The chain recombines TRBV25-1 with TRBJ2-2; the D gene is possibly TRBD2 (7 bases). The CDR3 contains 16 residues. V was shortened by 1 base and J by 2 bases, with 11 bases between the two germline ends. Germline V gene lookup returns CDR1 MGHDK and CDR2 SYGVNS.